The rows below give T cell receptor beta chains drawn from one sample of a study of cytomegalovirus exposure and HLA in healthy donors. Clones were sequenced by immunoSEQ multiplex PCR, and TCRdb holds only the in-frame ones, with some missing. This sample has around 190,000 clones, with more than 85% found just once. The sequencing input was PBMCs. The receptors originated from a woman aged 18-29 years in good health and CMV-seronegative. Each CDR3 is given with its conserved first and last residue. D genes are given only for firm matches. A row's size may be missing; if present it is once, few, many or a size class.

D gene: .
J gene: TRBJ2-7
clone size: once
V gene: TRBV30
CDR3 protein: CAWSLIATSYEQYF
CDR3 DNA: TGTGCCTGGAGCCTAATCGCTACCTCCTACGAGCAGTACTTC

D gene: .
J gene: TRBJ2-7
clone size: .
V gene: TRBV14
CDR3 protein: CASSQLQGGTYEQYF
CDR3 DNA: TGTGCCAGCAGCCAGTTACAGGGAGGGACCTACGAGCAGTACTTC

D gene: TRBD1
J gene: TRBJ2-2
clone size: .
V gene: TRBV2
CDR3 protein: CASSRQGLGTGELFF
CDR3 DNA: TGTGCCAGCAGTAGACAGGGGCTCGGCACCGGGGAGCTGTTTTTT

D gene: .
J gene: TRBJ2-7
clone size: .
V gene: TRBV7-9
CDR3 protein: CASSPRDFYERYF
CDR3 DNA: TGTGCCAGCAGCCCACGGGACTTCTACGAGCGGTACTTC

D gene: .
J gene: TRBJ2-7
clone size: .
V gene: TRBV18
CDR3 protein: CASSPPFSEQYF
CDR3 DNA: TGTGCCAGCTCACCACCGTTCAGCGAGCAGTACTTC

D gene: .
J gene: TRBJ1-1
clone size: .
V gene: TRBV7-9
CDR3 protein: CSSSLNQGTTEAFF
CDR3 DNA: TGTTCCAGCAGCTTGAACCAGGGGACCACTGAAGCTTTCTTT

D gene: TRBD1
J gene: TRBJ1-5
clone size: .
V gene: TRBV28
CDR3 protein: CASRGQGSNQPQHF
CDR3 DNA: TGTGCCAGCAGAGGACAGGGGAGCAATCAGCCCCAGCATTTT

D gene: .
J gene: TRBJ1-1
clone size: .
V gene: TRBV28
CDR3 protein: CASSSRGWVNTEAFF
CDR3 DNA: TGTGCCAGCAGCTCTAGGGGGTGGGTGAACACTGAAGCTTTCTTT

D gene: TRBD2
J gene: TRBJ2-7
clone size: few
V gene: TRBV5-1
CDR3 protein: CASSPIVGREGTEQYF
CDR3 DNA: TGCGCCAGCAGCCCCATTGTGGGGCGGGAGGGTACCGAGCAGTACTTC

D gene: .
J gene: TRBJ1-5
clone size: .
V gene: TRBV6-1
CDR3 protein: CASSGNQPQHF
CDR3 DNA: TGTGCCAGCAGCGGTAATCAGCCCCAGCATTTT

D gene: .
J gene: TRBJ1-4
clone size: .
V gene: TRBV10-3
CDR3 protein: CAISEYGTNEKLFF
CDR3 DNA: TGTGCCATCAGTGAGTACGGGACTAATGAAAAACTGTTTTTT

D gene: .
J gene: TRBJ2-1
clone size: .
V gene: TRBV10-3
CDR3 protein: CAIRGGTGPYNEQFF
CDR3 DNA: TGTGCCATCAGGGGAGGGACAGGTCCCTACAATGAGCAGTTCTTC

D gene: .
J gene: TRBJ2-1
clone size: .
V gene: TRBV28
CDR3 protein: CASSFPLPGDNEQFF
CDR3 DNA: TGTGCCAGCAGTTTCCCCTTGCCAGGGGACAATGAGCAGTTCTTC

D gene: TRBD1
J gene: TRBJ1-6
clone size: .
V gene: TRBV5-8
CDR3 protein: CASSRLGQLASPLHF
CDR3 DNA: TGTGCCAGCTCTCGTTTGGGACAGTTAGCGTCACCCCTCCACTTT

D gene: TRBD1
J gene: TRBJ1-4
clone size: .
V gene: TRBV18
CDR3 protein: CASSRQGLANEKLFF
CDR3 DNA: TGTGCCAGCTCACGACAGGGGCTTGCCAATGAAAAACTGTTTTTT

D gene: TRBD1
J gene: TRBJ1-2
clone size: .
V gene: TRBV25-1
CDR3 protein: CASSEYLETGRGYTF
CDR3 DNA: TGTGCCAGCAGTGAATATCTGGAGACAGGGCGCGGCTACACCTTC

D gene: TRBD1
J gene: TRBJ1-1
clone size: .
V gene: TRBV7-9
CDR3 protein: CASSTPGQGSMNTEAFF
CDR3 DNA: TGTGCCAGCAGCACTCCGGGACAGGGCTCCATGAACACTGAAGCTTTCTTT

D gene: TRBD2
J gene: TRBJ2-1
clone size: .
V gene: TRBV9
CDR3 protein: CASSVANSGVNNEQFF
CDR3 DNA: TGTGCCAGCAGCGTAGCAAATAGCGGGGTTAACAATGAGCAGTTCTTC

D gene: .
J gene: TRBJ1-6
clone size: .
V gene: TRBV11-3
CDR3 protein: CASSLEGGLSPLHF
CDR3 DNA: TGTGCCAGCAGCTTAGAGGGGGGTCTTTCACCCCTCCACTTT

D gene: TRBD2
J gene: TRBJ2-7
clone size: .
V gene: TRBV5-4
CDR3 protein: CASSSPTSGRAVGEQYF
CDR3 DNA: TGTGCCAGCAGCTCCCCCACTAGCGGGAGGGCCGTAGGAGAGCAGTACTTC

D gene: TRBD2
J gene: TRBJ2-3
clone size: .
V gene: TRBV27
CDR3 protein: CASSSHSGGAWGDTQYF
CDR3 DNA: TGTGCCAGCAGTTCCCATAGCGGGGGGGCCTGGGGAGATACGCAGTATTTT

D gene: .
J gene: TRBJ2-5
clone size: .
V gene: TRBV4-1
CDR3 protein: CASSQVRGAGETQYF
CDR3 DNA: TGCGCCAGCAGCCAAGTGAGGGGCGCGGGGGAGACCCAGTACTTC

D gene: TRBD2
J gene: TRBJ2-3
clone size: .
V gene: TRBV5-6
CDR3 protein: CASSLSSGRLSDTQYF
CDR3 DNA: TGTGCCAGCAGCTTGAGTAGCGGGAGGCTCTCAGATACGCAGTATTTT

D gene: TRBD1
J gene: TRBJ1-3
clone size: .
V gene: TRBV12-5
CDR3 protein: CASAEGGPENTIYF
CDR3 DNA: TGTGCTAGTGCCGAAGGGGGCCCCGAAAACACCATATATTTT

D gene: .
J gene: TRBJ1-5
clone size: once
V gene: TRBV7-2
CDR3 protein: CASSLAEFHQPQHF
CDR3 DNA: TGTGCCAGCAGCTTAGCAGAGTTCCATCAGCCCCAGCATTTT

D gene: TRBD2
J gene: TRBJ2-7
clone size: .
V gene: TRBV19
CDR3 protein: CASSATGTSGIYEQYF
CDR3 DNA: TGTGCCAGTAGTGCAACCGGGACTAGCGGGATTTACGAGCAGTACTTC

D gene: TRBD1
J gene: TRBJ2-7
clone size: few
V gene: TRBV11-2
CDR3 protein: CASSVSLGTGSHEQYF
CDR3 DNA: TGTGCCAGCAGCGTCTCGCTAGGGACAGGGAGCCACGAGCAGTACTTC

D gene: .
J gene: TRBJ2-1
clone size: few
V gene: TRBV6-4
CDR3 protein: CASSAGELQYNEQFF
CDR3 DNA: TGTGCCAGCAGTGCGGGAGAGTTGCAGTACAATGAGCAGTTCTTC

D gene: .
J gene: TRBJ2-1
clone size: .
V gene: TRBV4-1
CDR3 protein: CASSLLGSLTEQFF
CDR3 DNA: TGCGCCAGCAGCCTCCTAGGTAGCTTGACCGAGCAGTTCTTC

D gene: .
J gene: TRBJ1-1
clone size: .
V gene: TRBV27
CDR3 protein: CASSSGESAFF
CDR3 DNA: TGTGCCAGCAGTTCCGGGGAGAGTGCTTTCTTT

D gene: TRBD2
J gene: TRBJ2-6
clone size: .
V gene: TRBV4-1
CDR3 protein: CASSQDKSGGASGANVLTF
CDR3 DNA: TGCGCCAGCAGCCAAGATAAGAGCGGGGGGGCCTCTGGGGCCAACGTCCTGACTTTC